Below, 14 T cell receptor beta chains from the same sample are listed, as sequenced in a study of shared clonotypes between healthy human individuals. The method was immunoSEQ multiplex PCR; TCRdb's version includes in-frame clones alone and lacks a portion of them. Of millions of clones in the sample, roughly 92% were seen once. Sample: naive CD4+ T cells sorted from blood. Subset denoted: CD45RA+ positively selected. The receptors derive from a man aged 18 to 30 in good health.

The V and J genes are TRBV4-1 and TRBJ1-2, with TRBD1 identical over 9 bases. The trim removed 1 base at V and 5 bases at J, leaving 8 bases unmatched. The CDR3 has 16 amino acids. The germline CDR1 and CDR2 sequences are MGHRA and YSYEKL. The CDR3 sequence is CASSQGLDRGSYGYTF. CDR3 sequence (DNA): TGCGCCAGCAGCCAAGGTCTGGACAGGGGCAGTTATGGCTACACCTTC.

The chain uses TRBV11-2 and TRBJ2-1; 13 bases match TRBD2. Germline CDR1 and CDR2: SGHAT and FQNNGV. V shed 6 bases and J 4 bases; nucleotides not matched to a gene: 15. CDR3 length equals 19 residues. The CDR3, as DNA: TGTGCCAGCAGGGGACGGGGCAGCCGACTAGCGGGGGGATACAATGAGCAGTTCTTC. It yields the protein CASRGRGSRLAGGYNEQFF.

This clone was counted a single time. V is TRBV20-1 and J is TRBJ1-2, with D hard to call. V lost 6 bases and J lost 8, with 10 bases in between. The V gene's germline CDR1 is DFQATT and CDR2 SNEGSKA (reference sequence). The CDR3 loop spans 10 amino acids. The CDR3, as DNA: TGCAGTGCCCTGTCGGAAGGCTACACCTTC. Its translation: CSALSEGYTF.

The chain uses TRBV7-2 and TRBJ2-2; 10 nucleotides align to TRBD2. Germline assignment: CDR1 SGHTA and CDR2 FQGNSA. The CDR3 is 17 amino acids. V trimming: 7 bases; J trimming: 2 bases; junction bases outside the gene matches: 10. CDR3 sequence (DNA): TGTGCCAGCACCACGGGGGCTAGCGGGAGCAACACCGGGGAGCTGTTTTTT. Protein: CASTTGASGSNTGELFF. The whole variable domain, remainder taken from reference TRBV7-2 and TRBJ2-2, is GAGVSQSPSNKVTEKGKDVELRCDPISGHTALYWYRQSLGQGLEFLIYFQGNSAPDKSGLPSDRFSAERTGGSVSTLTIQRTQQEDSAVYLCASTTGASGSNTGELFFGEGSRLTVL.

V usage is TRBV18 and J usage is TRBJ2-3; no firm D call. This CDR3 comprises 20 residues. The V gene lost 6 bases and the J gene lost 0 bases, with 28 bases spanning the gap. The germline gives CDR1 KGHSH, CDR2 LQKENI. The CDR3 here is CASSRADPDTRYTSTDTQYF. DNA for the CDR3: TGTGCCAGCTCCCGGGCCGACCCAGACACTCGTTACACTAGCACAGATACGCAGTATTTT.

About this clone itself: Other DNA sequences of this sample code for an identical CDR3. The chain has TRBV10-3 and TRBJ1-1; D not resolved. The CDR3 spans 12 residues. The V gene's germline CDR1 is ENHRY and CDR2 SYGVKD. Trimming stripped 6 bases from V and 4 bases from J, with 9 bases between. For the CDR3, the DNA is TGTGCCATCAGGGGGTCAGGCACTGAAGCTTTCTTT. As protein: CAIRGSGTEAFF.

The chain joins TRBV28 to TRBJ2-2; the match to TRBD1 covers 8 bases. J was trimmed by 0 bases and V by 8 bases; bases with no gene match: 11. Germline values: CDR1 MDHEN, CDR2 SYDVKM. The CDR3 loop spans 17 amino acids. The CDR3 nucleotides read TGTGCCAGCGTTAGACACCCGGGACAGGCGAACACCGGGGAGCTGTTTTTT. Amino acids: CASVRHPGQANTGELFF. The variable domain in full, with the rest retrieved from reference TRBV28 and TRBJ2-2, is DVKVTQSSRYLVKRTGEKVFLECVQDMDHENMFWYRQDPGLGLRLIYFSYDVKMKEKGDIPEGYSVSREKKERFSLILESASTNQTSMYLCASVRHPGQANTGELFFGEGSRLTVL.

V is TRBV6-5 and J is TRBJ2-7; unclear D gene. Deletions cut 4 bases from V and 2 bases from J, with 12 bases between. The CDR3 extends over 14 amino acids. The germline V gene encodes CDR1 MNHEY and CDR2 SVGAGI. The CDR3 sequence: CASSSRLTAYEQYF. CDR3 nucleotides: TGTGCCAGCAGTTCCCGACTTACGGCCTACGAGCAGTACTTC.

CDR3 loop: CAWSNVEQFF. The CDR3 coding sequence is TGTGCCTGGAGTAACGTTGAGCAGTTCTTC. This chain uses TRBV30 with TRBJ2-1; D gene ambiguous. The germline V gene has CDR1 GTSNPN and CDR2 SVGIG (reference sequence). Trimming shortened V by 2 bases and J by 9 bases, and 5 bases separated the two germline ends. The CDR3 contains 10 residues.

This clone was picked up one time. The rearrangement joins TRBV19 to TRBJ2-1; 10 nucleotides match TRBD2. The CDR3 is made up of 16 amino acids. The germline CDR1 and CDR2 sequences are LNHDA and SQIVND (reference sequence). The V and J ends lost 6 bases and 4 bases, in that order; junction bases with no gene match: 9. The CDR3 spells CASSPDSGGPYNEQFF. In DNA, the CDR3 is TGTGCCAGTAGCCCCGATAGCGGGGGGCCTTACAATGAGCAGTTCTTC.

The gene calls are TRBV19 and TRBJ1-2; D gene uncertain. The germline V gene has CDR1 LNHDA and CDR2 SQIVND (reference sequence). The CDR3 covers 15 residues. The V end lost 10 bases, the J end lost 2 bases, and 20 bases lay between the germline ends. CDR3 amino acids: CATTATITTNYGYTF. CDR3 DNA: TGTGCCACCACCGCTACTATAACAACGAACTATGGCTACACCTTC.

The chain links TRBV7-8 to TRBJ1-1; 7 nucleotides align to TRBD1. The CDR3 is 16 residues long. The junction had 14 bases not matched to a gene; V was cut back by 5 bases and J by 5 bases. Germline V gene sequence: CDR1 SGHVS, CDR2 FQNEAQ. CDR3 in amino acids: CASSTGTVPVKTEAFF. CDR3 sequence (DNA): TGTGCCAGCAGCACCGGGACAGTCCCCGTAAAGACTGAAGCTTTCTTT.

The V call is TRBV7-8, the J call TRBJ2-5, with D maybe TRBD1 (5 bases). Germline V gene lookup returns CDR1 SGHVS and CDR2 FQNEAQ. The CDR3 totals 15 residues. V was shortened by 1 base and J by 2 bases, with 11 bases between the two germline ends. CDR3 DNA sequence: TGTGCCAGCAGCTTAGGGCAGGGTCGTCAAGAGACCCAGTACTTC. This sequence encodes CASSLGQGRQETQYF.

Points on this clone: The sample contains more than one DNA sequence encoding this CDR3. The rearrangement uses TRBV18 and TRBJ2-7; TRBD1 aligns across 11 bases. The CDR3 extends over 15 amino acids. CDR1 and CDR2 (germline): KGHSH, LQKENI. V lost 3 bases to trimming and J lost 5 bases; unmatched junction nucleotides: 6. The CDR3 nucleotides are TGTGCCAGCTCACCGGGGACAGGGGGAAAGGACGAGCAGTACTTC. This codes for CASSPGTGGKDEQYF.